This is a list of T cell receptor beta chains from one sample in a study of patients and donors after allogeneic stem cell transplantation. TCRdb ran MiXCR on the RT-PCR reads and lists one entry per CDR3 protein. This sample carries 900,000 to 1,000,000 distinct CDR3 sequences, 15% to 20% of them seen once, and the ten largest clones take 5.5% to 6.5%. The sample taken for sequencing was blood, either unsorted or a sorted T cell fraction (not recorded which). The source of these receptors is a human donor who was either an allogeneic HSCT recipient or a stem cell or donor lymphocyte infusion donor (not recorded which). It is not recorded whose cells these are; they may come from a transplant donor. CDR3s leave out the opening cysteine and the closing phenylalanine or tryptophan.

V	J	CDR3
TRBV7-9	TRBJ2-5	ASSSQGASAQY
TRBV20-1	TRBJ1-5	SARDLSGNQPQH
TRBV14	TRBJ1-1	ASSQGPGTNTEAF
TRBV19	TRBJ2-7	ASSIGAGDYEQY
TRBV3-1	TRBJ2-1	ASSPGTSGRAPYNEQF
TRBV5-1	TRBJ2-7	ASFSTDYEQY
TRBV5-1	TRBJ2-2	ASSLDPQGVPGELF
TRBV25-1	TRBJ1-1	ASSEWVAGNTEAF
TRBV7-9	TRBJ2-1	ASSQTEKNSGEQF
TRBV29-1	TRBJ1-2	SVEDEDSYYGYT
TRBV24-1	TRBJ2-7	ATSDPRDPSDEQY
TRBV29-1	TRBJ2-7	SVDDSGDGYEQY
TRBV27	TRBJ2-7	ASSGLADPYEQY
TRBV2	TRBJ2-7	ASSDERFLGEQY
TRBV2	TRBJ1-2	ASSDGDRAIYGYT
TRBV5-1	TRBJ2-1	ASSLGLAGWSSYNEQF
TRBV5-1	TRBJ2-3	ASSLGTSGGYSTDTQY
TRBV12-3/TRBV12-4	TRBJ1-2	ASSSFGQGIGDGYT
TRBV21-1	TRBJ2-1	ASSNPGQGQGPYNEQF
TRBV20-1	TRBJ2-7	SARDTGGRLYEQY
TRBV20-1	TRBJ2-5	SASLAGSNQETQY
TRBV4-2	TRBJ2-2	ASSRTGLAGGGQTGELF
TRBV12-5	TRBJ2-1	ASGPPRINEQF
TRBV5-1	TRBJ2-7	ASSLASGRAQY
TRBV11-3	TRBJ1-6	ASSFLQGKSPLH
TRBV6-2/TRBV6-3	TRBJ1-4	ASTSSHEKLF
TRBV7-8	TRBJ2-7	ASSPTSHSRAYEQY
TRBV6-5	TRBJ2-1	ASSSDRERAYNEQF
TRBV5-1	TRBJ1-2	ASSPDRELGGYT
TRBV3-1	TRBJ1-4	ASSQEKKWTNEKLF
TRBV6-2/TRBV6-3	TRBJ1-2	ASSRQDYGYT
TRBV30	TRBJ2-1	AWSGGGLASYNEQF
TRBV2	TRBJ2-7	ASSEGLDLYYEQY
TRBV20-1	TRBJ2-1	SAETGTSGVNEQF
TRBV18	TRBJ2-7	ASSPPGHNYEQY
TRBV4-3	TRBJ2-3	ASSRSGASSTDTQY
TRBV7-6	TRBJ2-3	ASSASLDRTDTQY
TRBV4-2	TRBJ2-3	ASSQSAVDTQY